This T cell receptor beta chain was recorded in a study of OX40 agonist ivuxolimab in advanced cancers. Study at large: The dose-escalation cohort was over 65% male, with a mean age of around 54 years, ranging roughly 23 to 90. Study conclusions and caveats: At 0.1 to 3.0 mg/kg, clonal expansion of CD4+ and CD8+ blood T cells had occurred by week 6.

TCRdb keeps only in-frame clones here, not all; method: immunoSEQ multiplex PCR. The sample consists of about 25,000 clones, roughly 83% of them appearing once. CDR1 is SNHLY, CDR2 FYNNEI, per germline. The CDR3 spans 14 residues. V lost 4 bases to trimming and J lost 0 bases, with 9 bases between them. About this clone itself: Its antigen remains unidentified.

This clonotype originated in an adult with an advanced solid tumor such as melanoma, head and neck, liver or kidney cancer. The specimen was CD4+ or CD8+ T cells sorted from blood, collected in a trial of the OX40 agonist ivuxolimab. The genes are TRBV2 and TRBJ2-5, with D tentatively TRBD2 (5 bases). Here the CDR3 reads CASSVRGYQETQYF. The CDR3 nucleotides are TGTGCCAGCAGTGTCCGCGGGTACCAAGAGACCCAGTACTTC.